This T cell receptor beta chain was captured in a study of OX40 agonist ivuxolimab in advanced cancers. Findings and caveats of the study: Clonal expansion from baseline to week 6 occurred in both CD4+ and CD8+ T cells.

For this clone: What it recognizes is unknown.

The assay was immunoSEQ multiplex PCR, and TCRdb's table has in-frame clones only and misses some. The top ten clones hold around a fifth of a sample with some 42,000 clones, roughly 84% of them seen once. Per germline, CDR1 SEHNR and CDR2 FQNEAQ (reference sequence). This CDR3 comprises 15 residues. Trimming at V came to 0 bases and at J to 9 bases, leaving 5 bases not matched to a gene. The TCR comes from an adult with an advanced solid tumor such as melanoma, head and neck, liver or kidney cancer. This chain joins TRBV7-9 and TRBJ1-6; 7 bases map to TRBD1. Sample: CD4+ or CD8+ T cells sorted from blood, taken in a trial of the OX40 agonist ivuxolimab. The CDR3: CASSLAETGLSPLHF. CDR3 nucleotides: TGTGCCAGCAGCTTAGCAGAGACAGGGCTTTCACCCCTCCACTTT. Drawing the rest from reference TRBV7-9 and TRBJ1-6, the complete variable domain is DTGVSQNPRHKITKRGQNVTFRCDPISEHNRLYWYRQTLGQGPEFLTYFQNEAQLEKSRLLSDRFSAERPKGSFSTLEIQRTEQGDSAMYLCASSLAETGLSPLHFGNGTRLTVT.